The entry that follows covers one T cell receptor (beta chain) sequence. The record originates from a study of blood T cell repertoires in COVID-19. TCRdb's table, derived via immunoSEQ multiplex PCR, lists solely in-frame clones and lacks some. The sample has approximately 120,000 clones; around 83% are singletons. V lost 4 bases and J 6 bases, leaving 18 bases between the germline ends. The CDR3 sequence is 15 residues long. Germline-derived CDR1 and CDR2 are SGHKS and YYEKEE (reference sequence). Sample: peripheral blood. This sequence joins TRBV5-5 and TRBJ2-3; D is possibly TRBD2 (5 bases). This clonotype was obtained from an elderly woman with COVID-19, enrolled during active disease. The CDR3 nucleotides are TGTGCCAGCAGCCGTACTGGACTGTATTCGGATACGCAGTATTTT. Translating gives CASSRTGLYSDTQYF.